These 11 T cell receptor beta chains came from one sample sequenced in a study of OX40 agonist ivuxolimab in advanced cancers. Data came from immunoSEQ multiplex PCR; TCRdb stores just in-frame clones and leaves some out. The table includes some 98,000 clones, around 87% detected once. The sequences come from CD4+ or CD8+ T cells sorted from blood, collected in a trial of the OX40 agonist ivuxolimab. The source is an adult with an advanced solid tumor such as melanoma, head and neck, liver or kidney cancer.

This sequence joins TRBV6-5 and TRBJ1-2; no clear D. V was shortened by 6 bases and J by 4 bases, with 15 bases between the two germline ends. There are 14 residues in the CDR3. Germline lookup yields CDR1 MNHEY and CDR2 SVGAGI. The CDR3 is CASSLPLASYGYTF. The CDR3 DNA sequence: TGTGCCAGCAGCCTCCCGCTGGCCAGCTATGGCTACACCTTC.

The chain carries TRBV5-1 and TRBJ1-2; 9 bases align to TRBD1. CDR1 SGHRS and CDR2 YFSETQ come from the germline V gene. This CDR3 has 14 amino acids. The J segment lost 7 bases and the V segment lost 0 bases, leaving 4 bases of the junction unmatched. The CDR3 sequence: CASSLDRGPSGYTF. CDR3 sequence (DNA): TGCGCCAGCAGCTTGGACAGGGGGCCGAGTGGCTACACCTTC.

V is TRBV5-1 and J is TRBJ2-3, with D perhaps given as TRBD1 or TRBD2 (5 bases each). Germline loops: CDR1 SGHRS, CDR2 YFSETQ. The CDR3 consists of 15 residues. V was trimmed by 4 bases and J by 1 base, leaving 13 bases between them. This CDR3 reads CASSPGTKGTDTQYF. The CDR3 bases are TGCGCCAGCAGCCCCGGGACGAAGGGCACAGATACGCAGTATTTT. The full variable domain, rest sourced from reference TRBV5-1 and TRBJ2-3, is KAGVTQTPRYLIKTRGQQVTLSCSPISGHRSVSWYQQTPGQGLQFLFEYFSETQRNKGNFPGRFSGRQFSNSRSEMNVSTLELGDSALYLCASSPGTKGTDTQYFGPGTRLTVL.

This chain uses TRBV6-5 with TRBJ2-7; no clear D. V was cut by 8 bases and J by 6 bases, with 20 bases left in between. The CDR3 runs 14 residues. The germline V gene encodes CDR1 MNHEY and CDR2 SVGAGI. The CDR3 DNA sequence: TGTGCCAGCCATCCAGACGCGGTCTCGGGCGAGCAGTACTTC. Translation gives CASHPDAVSGEQYF.

This rearrangement joins TRBV11-2 to TRBJ2-3; D remains ambiguous. The V gene lost 2 bases and the J gene lost 2 bases, with 5 bases spanning the gap. The CDR3 consists of 13 residues. From germline, CDR1 is SGHAT and CDR2 FQNNGV. The CDR3 region has the DNA TGTGCCAGCAGCTTAAGGTCCACAGATACGCAGTATTTT. Translated, it gives CASSLRSTDTQYF.

The genes are TRBV10-1 and TRBJ2-3; TRBD2 matches 12 bases. J was trimmed by 1 base and V by 2 bases; bases with no gene match: 10. Germline loops: CDR1 WNHNN, CDR2 SYGVQD (reference sequence). The CDR3 contains 19 residues. The CDR3 reads CASSEPTSGGPGRTDTQYF. CDR3 in DNA: TGCGCCAGCAGTGAGCCAACTAGCGGGGGGCCGGGCCGCACAGATACGCAGTATTTT.

The V gene is TRBV11-2, the J gene TRBJ2-6, with 7 bases fitting TRBD1. Germline V lookup: CDR1 SGHAT, CDR2 FQNNGV. The V segment lost 8 bases and the J segment 0 bases; nucleotides outside the gene matches: 7. This CDR3 has 16 amino acids. CDR3 sequence reads: CASHTGAGSGANVLTF. CDR3 coding DNA: TGTGCCAGCCACACAGGGGCTGGCTCTGGGGCCAACGTCCTGACTTTC.

The chain combines TRBV7-6 with TRBJ1-1; no clear D. This CDR3 is 12 amino acids long. Germline V gives CDR1 SGHVS, CDR2 FNYEAQ. Trimming stripped 5 bases from V and 1 base from J, with 5 bases between. CDR3 region: CASSPSNTEAFF. The CDR3 nucleotides read TGTGCCAGCAGCCCATCGAACACTGAAGCTTTCTTT.

Only a few counts were recorded for this clone. This chain links TRBV5-4 with TRBJ1-6, with D possibly TRBD1 on 5 matching bases. The CDR3 runs to 14 residues. The V gene's germline CDR1 is SGHNT and CDR2 YYREEE (reference sequence). V lost 3 bases and J 8 bases, leaving 12 bases between the germline ends. The CDR3 DNA is TGTGCCAGCAGCTACCGAGGGGTCGATTCACCCCTCCACTTT. It is translated as CASSYRGVDSPLHF.

The chain uses TRBV14 and TRBJ2-3; D not certain. The CDR3 has 14 residues. In germline, CDR1 is SGHDN, CDR2 FVKESK. V was clipped by 5 bases and J by 1 base, with 10 bases between them. The chain's CDR3 is CASSYIWGTDTQYF. DNA of the CDR3: TGTGCCAGCAGCTACATATGGGGCACAGATACGCAGTATTTT.

The chain has TRBV9 and TRBJ1-5, with D uncertain. Germline V gene sequence: CDR1 SGDLS, CDR2 YYNGEE. This CDR3 is 13 amino acids long. Trimming removed 0 bases from V and 3 bases from J, with 4 bases in between. The chain's CDR3 is CASSVGDNQPQHF. CDR3 bases: TGTGCCAGCAGCGTAGGGGACAATCAGCCCCAGCATTTT.